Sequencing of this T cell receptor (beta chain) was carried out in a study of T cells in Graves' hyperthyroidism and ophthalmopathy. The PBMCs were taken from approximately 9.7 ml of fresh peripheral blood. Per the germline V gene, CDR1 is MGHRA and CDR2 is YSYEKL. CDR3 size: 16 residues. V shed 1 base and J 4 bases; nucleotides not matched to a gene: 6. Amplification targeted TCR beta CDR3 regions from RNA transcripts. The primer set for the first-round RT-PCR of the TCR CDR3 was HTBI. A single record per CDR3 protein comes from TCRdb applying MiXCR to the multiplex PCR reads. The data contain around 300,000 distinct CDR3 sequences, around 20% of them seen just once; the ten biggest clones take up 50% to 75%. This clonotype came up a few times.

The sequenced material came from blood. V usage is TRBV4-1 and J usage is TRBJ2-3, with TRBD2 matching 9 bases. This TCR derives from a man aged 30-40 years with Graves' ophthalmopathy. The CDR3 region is CASSQVAGEVPDTQYF. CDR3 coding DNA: TGCGCCAGCAGCCAAGTAGCGGGGGAGGTGCCAGATACGCAGTATTTT.